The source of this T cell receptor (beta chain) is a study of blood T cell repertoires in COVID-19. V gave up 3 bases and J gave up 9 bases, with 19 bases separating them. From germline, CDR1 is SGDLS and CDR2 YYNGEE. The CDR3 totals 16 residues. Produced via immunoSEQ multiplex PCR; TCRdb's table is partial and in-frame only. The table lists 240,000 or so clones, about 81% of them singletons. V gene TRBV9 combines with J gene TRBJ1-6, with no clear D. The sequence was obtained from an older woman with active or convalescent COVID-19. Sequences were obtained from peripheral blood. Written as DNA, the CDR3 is TGTGCCAGCAGCGGAAAAGGAGGAGAGAGGAGTTCACCCCTCCACTTT. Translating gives CASSGKGGERSSPLHF.